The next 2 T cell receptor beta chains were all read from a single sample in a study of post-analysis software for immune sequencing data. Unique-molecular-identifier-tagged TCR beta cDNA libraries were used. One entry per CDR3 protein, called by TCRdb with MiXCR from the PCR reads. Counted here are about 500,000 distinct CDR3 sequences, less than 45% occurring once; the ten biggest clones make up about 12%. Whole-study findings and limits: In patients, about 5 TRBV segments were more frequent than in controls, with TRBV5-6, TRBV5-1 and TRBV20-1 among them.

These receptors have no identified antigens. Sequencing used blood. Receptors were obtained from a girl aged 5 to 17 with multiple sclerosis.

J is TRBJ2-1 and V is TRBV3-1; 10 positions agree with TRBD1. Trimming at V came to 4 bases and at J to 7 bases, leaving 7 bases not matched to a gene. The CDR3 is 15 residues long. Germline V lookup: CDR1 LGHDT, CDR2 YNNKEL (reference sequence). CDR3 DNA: TGTGCCAGCAGCCGCGACAGGGGGCAAACGAATGAGCAGTTCTTC. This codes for CASSRDRGQTNEQFF.

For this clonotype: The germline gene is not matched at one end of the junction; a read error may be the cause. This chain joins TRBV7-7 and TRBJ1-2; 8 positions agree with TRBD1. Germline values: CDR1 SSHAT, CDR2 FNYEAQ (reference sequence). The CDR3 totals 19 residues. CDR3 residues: CASSLALGGGTGTNYGYTF. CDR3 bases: TGTGCTAGCAGCTTAGCCCTTGGTGGAGGGACAGGAACGAACTATGGCTACACCTTC.